The next 2 T cell receptor beta chains were all read from a single sample in a study of T cell responses to AZD1222 COVID-19 vaccine. Produced via immunoSEQ multiplex PCR; TCRdb's table is partial and in-frame only. The sample contains tens of thousands of clones, 75% to 85% of which appear only once. This sample comprised peripheral blood, obtained on day 0 of AZD1222 vaccination. The origin of the receptors is an adult in good health.

The chain recombines TRBV2 with TRBJ2-7; no reliable D call. This CDR3 is built from 14 residues. Trimming stripped 3 bases from V and 2 bases from J, with 11 bases between. The germline gives CDR1 SNHLY, CDR2 FYNNEI. This CDR3 is CASSDMMNPYEQYV. CDR3 DNA sequence: TGTGCCAGCAGTGATATGATGAACCCCTACGAGCAGTACGTC.

The chain links TRBV6-6 to TRBJ2-7; 7 bases are a match to TRBD2. The CDR3 is made up of 16 amino acids. J was trimmed by 4 bases and V by 3 bases; bases with no gene match: 12. The germline CDR1 and CDR2 sequences are MNHNY and SVGAGI (reference sequence). The CDR3 bases are TGTGCCAGCAGTTATCGGTTGGCGGGAGAGGGATACGAGCAGTACTTC. Residues: CASSYRLAGEGYEQYF.